These T cell receptor beta chains were read from a single sample in a study of cytomegalovirus exposure and HLA in healthy donors. Sequenced by immunoSEQ multiplex PCR; TCRdb stores in-frame clones only, minus some. The data contain about 160,000 clones, about 80% of them singletons. Sequenced material: PBMCs. The receptor set was obtained from a man aged 30 to 45 in good health and CMV-seronegative. The CDR3 runs from the conserved cysteine through the conserved F or W. D genes are given only for firm matches. Some rows mark clone size as missing; the rest say once, few, many or name a class of expanded clone.

clone_size	v_call	j_call	cdr3_length	d_call	cdr3_aa	cdr3_nt
-	TRBV2	TRBJ2-1	13	TRBD2	CASSATSFGEQFF	TGTGCCAGCAGCGCGACTAGCTTCGGTGAGCAGTTCTTC
-	TRBV5-8	TRBJ1-1	17	-	CASSLWGGPQGQTEAFF	TGTGCCAGCAGCTTGTGGGGGGGGCCGCAGGGCCAGACTGAAGCTTTCTTT
-	TRBV28	TRBJ1-4	14	-	CASSLRQDNEKLFF	TGTGCCAGCAGTTTAAGACAGGATAATGAAAAACTGTTTTTT
-	TRBV5-4	TRBJ2-7	16	TRBD2	CASSLYSGRADSEQYF	TGTGCCAGCAGTCTTTATAGCGGGAGGGCTGATAGCGAGCAGTACTTC
-	TRBV11-2	TRBJ2-7	15	TRBD2	CASTLLGGSSYEQYF	TGTGCCAGCACCCTCCTGGGGGGGAGCTCCTACGAGCAGTACTTC
once	TRBV9	TRBJ2-2	15	-	CASSVSGVPPGELFF	TGTGCCAGCAGCGTATCGGGAGTCCCACCAGGGGAGCTGTTTTTT
-	TRBV7-9	TRBJ2-2	15	TRBD1	CASSLGTGARRELFF	TGTGCCAGCAGCTTAGGGACAGGGGCGAGGAGGGAGCTGTTTTTT
-	TRBV13	TRBJ1-2	14	-	CASSLGSRRDGYTF	TGTGCCAGCAGCTTAGGGTCACGGAGGGATGGCTACACCTTC
-	TRBV5-1	TRBJ2-7	14	-	CASSSLEGSYEQYF	TGCGCCAGCAGCAGCCTCGAGGGCTCCTACGAGCAGTACTTC
-	TRBV11-2	TRBJ1-2	13	-	CASSSTGVRGYTF	TGTGCCAGCAGCTCAACCGGGGTACGAGGCTACACCTTC
-	TRBV6-6	TRBJ1-2	15	-	CASSYSKAPQDGYTF	TGTGCCAGCAGTTACTCGAAGGCACCCCAGGATGGCTACACCTTC
once	TRBV10-2	TRBJ1-5	17	-	CASSESRGGIGNQPQHF	TGCGCCAGCAGTGAGTCACGCGGAGGGATTGGCAATCAGCCCCAGCATTTT
-	TRBV11-2	TRBJ1-4	12	-	CASSFPEEKLFF	TGTGCCAGCAGCTTCCCCGAGGAAAAACTGTTTTTT
medium-sized	TRBV7-9	TRBJ1-5	16	-	CASSPGGTRLGQPQHF	TGTGCCAGCAGCCCAGGTGGGACACGCCTTGGGCAGCCCCAGCATTTT
-	TRBV11-2	TRBJ1-2	14	TRBD1	CASSLGDRGYGYTF	TGTGCCAGCAGCTTAGGTGACAGGGGATATGGCTACACCTTC
-	TRBV4-1	TRBJ2-7	13	-	CASSPGSSYEQYF	TGCGCCAGCAGCCCCGGGTCCTCTTACGAGCAGTACTTC
-	TRBV19	TRBJ1-1	13	-	CASREGSWTEAFF	TGTGCCAGTAGAGAGGGATCGTGGACTGAAGCTTTCTTT
once	TRBV7-9	TRBJ1-1	15	-	CASSLILGQNTEAFF	TGTGCCAGCAGCTTAATCCTGGGGCAGAACACTGAAGCTTTCTTT
-	TRBV10-3	TRBJ2-3	14	-	CAINPGQSTDTQYF	TGTGCCATCAATCCGGGACAAAGCACAGATACGCAGTATTTT
-	TRBV7-9	TRBJ2-5	15	-	CASSQTEPFRGTQYF	TGTGCCAGCAGCCAGACAGAGCCTTTCAGGGGAACCCAGTACTTC
-	TRBV5-4	TRBJ1-1	15	TRBD1	CASSFQGAERTEAFF	TGTGCCAGCAGCTTCCAGGGGGCGGAGAGGACTGAAGCTTTCTTT
-	TRBV2	TRBJ2-1	13	-	CASLPGVYNEQFF	TGTGCCAGCTTACCTGGAGTCTACAATGAGCAGTTCTTC
-	TRBV7-6	TRBJ1-4	19	-	CASSLAPLGGAGANEKLFF	TGTGCCAGCAGCTTAGCCCCCTTGGGGGGGGCTGGAGCTAATGAAAAACTGTTTTTT
-	TRBV10-3	TRBJ2-7	16	-	CAISEIIQGTLYEQYF	TGTGCCATCAGTGAGATAATACAGGGAACCCTCTACGAGCAGTACTTC
-	TRBV6-5	TRBJ2-7	14	-	CASSPREGAYEQYF	TGTGCCAGCAGTCCGAGGGAGGGGGCCTACGAGCAGTACTTC
-	TRBV6-1	TRBJ2-1	13	-	CASNGGSYNEQFF	TGTGCCAGCAATGGCGGTTCCTACAATGAGCAGTTCTTC
-	TRBV28	TRBJ1-5	15	-	CASSFFRGASQPQHF	TGTGCCAGCAGTTTTTTTCGGGGGGCGAGTCAGCCCCAGCATTTT
-	TRBV27	TRBJ2-1	15	TRBD1	CASSLGTGAYNEQFF	TGTGCCAGCAGTTTAGGGACAGGGGCCTACAATGAGCAGTTCTTC
-	TRBV27	TRBJ2-7	15	TRBD1	CASSPRDRDSYEQYF	TGTGCCAGCAGTCCGCGGGACAGGGATTCCTACGAGCAGTACTTC
-	TRBV19	TRBJ1-5	14	TRBD1	CASRTNRGHQPQHF	TGTGCCAGTAGGACTAACAGGGGGCATCAGCCCCAGCATTTT
few	TRBV7-9	TRBJ2-7	16	-	CASSTPPTGPQDEQYF	TGTGCCAGCAGCACCCCGCCAACAGGGCCCCAGGACGAGCAGTACTTC
-	TRBV13	TRBJ1-1	15	-	CASRGWRALATEAFF	TGTGCCAGCAGGGGTTGGAGGGCCCTAGCGACTGAAGCTTTCTTT
-	TRBV28	TRBJ2-5	11	-	CASSLEETQYF	TGTGCCAGCAGCCTAGAAGAGACCCAGTACTTC
few	TRBV6-5	TRBJ1-3	14	-	CASSLTFSGNTIYF	TGTGCCAGCAGTTTGACTTTCTCTGGAAACACCATATATTTT
few	TRBV28	TRBJ2-7	14	TRBD1	CASSFRDSTYEQYF	TGTGCCAGCAGTTTTCGGGACAGCACCTACGAGCAGTACTTC
-	TRBV27	TRBJ1-1	14	TRBD1	CASSPPGQGKEAFF	TGTGCCAGCAGTCCCCCCGGACAGGGGAAGGAAGCTTTCTTT
-	TRBV5-1	TRBJ1-6	19	TRBD1	CASSKTGTGGAGNNSPLHF	TGCGCCAGCAGCAAAACCGGGACAGGGGGCGCCGGAAATAATTCACCCCTCCACTTT
-	TRBV5-8	TRBJ2-7	14	TRBD1	CASSLGTGGYEQYF	TGTGCCAGCAGCTTGGGGACAGGGGGCTACGAGCAGTACTTC
-	TRBV28	TRBJ2-7	19	TRBD2	CASSSSSPGGRGFFYEQYF	TGTGCCAGCAGTTCCAGTAGTCCGGGAGGGCGTGGTTTTTTCTACGAGCAGTACTTC
once	TRBV6-1	TRBJ1-2	12	-	CASSEAGRELTF	TGTGCCAGCAGTGAAGCAGGCAGGGAACTAACCTTC
-	TRBV6-5	TRBJ1-6	15	-	CASSWAAVSNSPLHF	TGTGCCAGCAGTTGGGCCGCTGTAAGCAATTCACCCCTCCACTTT
-	TRBV29-1	TRBJ2-1	13	TRBD2	CSASLAGDNEQFF	TGCAGCGCCTCCCTAGCGGGAGACAATGAGCAGTTCTTC
few	TRBV7-9	TRBJ2-7	13	-	CASSHVRSYEQYF	TGTGCCAGCAGCCATGTTCGAAGTTACGAGCAGTACTTC
-	TRBV15	TRBJ1-5	15	-	CATSADSHSNQPQHF	TGTGCCACCAGCGCGGACAGCCATAGCAATCAGCCCCAGCATTTT
-	TRBV4-1	TRBJ1-4	16	-	CASSSPTDFANEKLFF	TGCGCCAGCAGCTCCCCGACGGACTTTGCTAATGAAAAACTGTTTTTT
-	TRBV5-6	TRBJ2-5	16	TRBD1	CASSLVGQGEKKTQYF	TGTGCCAGCAGCTTGGTAGGGCAGGGGGAGAAAAAGACCCAGTACTTC